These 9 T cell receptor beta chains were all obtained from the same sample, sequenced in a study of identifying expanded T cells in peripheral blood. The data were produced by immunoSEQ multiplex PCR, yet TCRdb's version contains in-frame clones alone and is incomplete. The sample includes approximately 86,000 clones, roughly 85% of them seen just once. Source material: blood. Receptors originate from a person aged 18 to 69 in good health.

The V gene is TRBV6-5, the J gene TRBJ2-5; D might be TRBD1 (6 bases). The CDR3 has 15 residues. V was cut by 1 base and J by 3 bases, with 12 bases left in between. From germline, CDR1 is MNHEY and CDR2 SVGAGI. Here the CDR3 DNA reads TGTGCCAGCAGTTACTTTCAGGGGAACAAAGAGACCCAGTACTTC. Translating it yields CASSYFQGNKETQYF.

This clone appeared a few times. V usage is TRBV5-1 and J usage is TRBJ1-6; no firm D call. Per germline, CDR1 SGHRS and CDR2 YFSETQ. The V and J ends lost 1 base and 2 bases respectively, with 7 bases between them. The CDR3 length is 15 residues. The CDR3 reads CASSLRRAYNSPLHF. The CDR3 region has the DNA TGCGCCAGCAGCTTGAGAAGGGCCTATAATTCACCCCTCCACTTT.

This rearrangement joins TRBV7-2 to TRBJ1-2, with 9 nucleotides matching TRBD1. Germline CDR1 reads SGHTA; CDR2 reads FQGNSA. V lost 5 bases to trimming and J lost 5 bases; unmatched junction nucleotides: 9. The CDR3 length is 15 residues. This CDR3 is CASSPDPGTGYGYTF. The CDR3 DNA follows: TGTGCCAGCAGCCCAGACCCCGGGACAGGGTATGGCTACACCTTC.

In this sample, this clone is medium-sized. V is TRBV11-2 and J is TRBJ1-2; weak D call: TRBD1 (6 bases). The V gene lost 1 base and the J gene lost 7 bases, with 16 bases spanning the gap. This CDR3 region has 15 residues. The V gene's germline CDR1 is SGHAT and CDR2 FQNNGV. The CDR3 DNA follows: TGTGCCAGCAGCTTAGCTTCGTCAGGGGATGGTGGCTACACCTTC. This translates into CASSLASSGDGGYTF.

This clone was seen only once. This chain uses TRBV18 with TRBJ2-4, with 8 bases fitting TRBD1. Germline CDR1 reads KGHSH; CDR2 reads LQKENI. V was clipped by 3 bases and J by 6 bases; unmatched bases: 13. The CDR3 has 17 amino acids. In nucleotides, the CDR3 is TGTGCCAGCTCACCCCGCCGTGGACAGGGACCTGGAAACATTCAGTACTTC. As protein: CASSPRRGQGPGNIQYF.

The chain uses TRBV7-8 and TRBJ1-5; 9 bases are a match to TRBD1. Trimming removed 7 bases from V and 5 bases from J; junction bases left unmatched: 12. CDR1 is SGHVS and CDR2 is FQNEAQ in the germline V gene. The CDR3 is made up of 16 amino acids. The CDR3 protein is CASTPDRGFGHQPQHF. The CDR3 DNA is TGTGCCAGCACCCCGGACAGGGGATTTGGCCATCAGCCCCAGCATTTT. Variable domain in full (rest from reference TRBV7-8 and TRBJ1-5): GAGVSQSPRYKVAKRGQDVALRCDPISGHVSLFWYQQALGQGPEFLTYFQNEAQLDKSGLPSDRFFAERPEGSVSTLKIQRTQQEDSAVYLCASTPDRGFGHQPQHFGDGTRLSIL.

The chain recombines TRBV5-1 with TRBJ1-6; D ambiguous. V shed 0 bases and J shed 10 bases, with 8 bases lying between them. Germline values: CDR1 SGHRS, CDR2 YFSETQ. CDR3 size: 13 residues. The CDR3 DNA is TGCGCCAGCAGCTTGGCAGGCAGGTCACCCCTCCACTTT. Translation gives CASSLAGRSPLHF.

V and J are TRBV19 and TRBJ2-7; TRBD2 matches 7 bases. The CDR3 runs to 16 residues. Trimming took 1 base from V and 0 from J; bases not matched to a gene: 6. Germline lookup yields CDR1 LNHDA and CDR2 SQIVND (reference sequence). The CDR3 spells CASSIAPLADSYEQYF. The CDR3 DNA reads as TGTGCCAGTAGTATAGCTCCCCTAGCGGACTCCTACGAGCAGTACTTC.

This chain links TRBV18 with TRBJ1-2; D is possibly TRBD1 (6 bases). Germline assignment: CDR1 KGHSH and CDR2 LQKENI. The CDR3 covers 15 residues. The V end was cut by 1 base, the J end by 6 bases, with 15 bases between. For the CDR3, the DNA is TGTGCCAGCTCACCACTGGGGGCGAGGTTGGATGGCTACACCTTC. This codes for CASSPLGARLDGYTF.